The rows below give T cell receptor beta chains drawn from one sample of a study of cytomegalovirus exposure and HLA in healthy donors. Profiled with immunoSEQ multiplex PCR; TCRdb holds only in-frame clones, not every one. The sample holds about 64,000 clones, about 95% seen once. The material sequenced was PBMCs. The receptor source for this set is a woman under 30 in good health and CMV-seropositive. Both conserved end residues are part of each CDR3. A D gene is named only where the DNA matches it firmly. Clone size is shown for a subset of rows, as once, few, many or a class of expanded clone.

V gene,D gene,J gene,clone size,CDR3 protein,CDR3 DNA
TRBV4-1,-,TRBJ2-7,once,CASSQEGQGSYEQYF,TGCGCCAGCAGCCAAGAGGGGCAGGGCTCCTACGAGCAGTACTTC
TRBV7-8,TRBD1,TRBJ1-5,-,CASSLTPGTGNQPQHF,TGTGCCAGCAGCTTAACCCCCGGGACAGGCAATCAGCCCCAGCATTTT
TRBV28,-,TRBJ1-5,-,CASSYYPRRDQPQHF,TGTGCCAGCAGTTACTACCCCCGCAGGGATCAGCCCCAGCATTTT
TRBV5-1,TRBD1,TRBJ1-3,-,CASSWTGPPSGNTIYF,TGCGCCAGCAGCTGGACAGGGCCTCCCTCTGGAAACACCATATATTTT
TRBV19,TRBD2,TRBJ2-1,-,CASSELAGGLDEQFF,TGTGCCAGTAGCGAACTAGCGGGGGGGCTTGATGAGCAGTTCTTC
TRBV28,-,TRBJ1-1,-,CASSTDKSEAFF,TGTGCCAGCAGTACGGACAAGTCTGAAGCTTTCTTT
TRBV5-1,TRBD1,TRBJ2-5,-,CASSGTPGTGASQETQYF,TGCGCCAGCTCCGGAACGCCCGGGACAGGGGCCAGTCAAGAGACCCAGTACTTC
TRBV5-5,-,TRBJ1-1,once,CASSSWTATEAFF,TGTGCCAGCAGCTCCTGGACAGCCACTGAAGCTTTCTTT
TRBV2,-,TRBJ1-1,-,CASRWREAFF,TGTGCCAGCCGGTGGAGGGAAGCTTTCTTT
TRBV5-4,-,TRBJ2-3,once,CASSKTGDTQYF,TGTGCCAGCAGCAAGACGGGGGATACGCAGTATTTT
TRBV15,-,TRBJ2-3,-,CATSSSRTQYF,TGTGCCACCAGCAGTAGCCGTACGCAGTATTTT
TRBV5-3,TRBD2,TRBJ2-7,few,CARSSLAGGSYEQYF,TGTGCCAGAAGCTCCCTAGCGGGGGGTTCCTACGAGCAGTACTTC
TRBV7-9,TRBD1,TRBJ1-4,-,CASSSLQGITNEKLFF,TGTGCCAGCAGCTCGCTACAGGGGATAACTAATGAAAAACTGTTTTTT
TRBV9,TRBD1,TRBJ1-4,-,CASSPTGVLNEKLFF,TGTGCCAGCAGCCCGACAGGGGTCCTAAATGAAAAACTGTTTTTT
TRBV19,-,TRBJ1-1,-,CASSEVGGSTEAFF,TGTGCCAGTAGTGAAGTCGGAGGGAGCACTGAAGCTTTCTTT
TRBV7-6,-,TRBJ2-1,-,CASSPSPNNEQFF,TGTGCCAGCAGCCCTTCCCCTAACAATGAGCAGTTCTTC
TRBV19,TRBD1,TRBJ1-5,once,CASSITAGGGYQPQHF,TGTGCCAGTAGTATAACGGCAGGGGGCGGCTACCAGCCCCAGCATTTT
TRBV9,-,TRBJ2-2,-,CASSVPHGELFF,TGTGCCAGCAGCGTACCCCACGGGGAGCTGTTTTTT
TRBV6-1,-,TRBJ2-7,-,CATQLSTAYEQYF,TGTGCCACACAGCTTTCAACCGCCTACGAGCAGTACTTC
TRBV5-4,-,TRBJ1-1,-,CASSLTFPGLPEAFF,TGTGCCAGCAGCTTGACCTTCCCGGGGTTGCCTGAAGCTTTCTTT
TRBV30,-,TRBJ2-1,-,CAWSTQLNEQFF,TGTGCCTGGAGTACCCAGTTGAATGAGCAGTTCTTC
TRBV6-1,TRBD2,TRBJ2-1,once,CASSERGLAYNEQFF,TGTGCCAGCAGTGAAAGAGGACTAGCCTACAATGAGCAGTTCTTC
TRBV12-1,-,TRBJ2-7,-,CASRPGVDYEQYF,TGTGCCAGCAGGCCGGGGGTTGACTACGAGCAGTACTTC
TRBV5-1,-,TRBJ2-7,-,CASSLLPRDRVSYEQYF,TGCGCCAGCAGCTTGCTCCCCCGGGATCGGGTATCCTACGAGCAGTACTTC
TRBV7-6,TRBD1,TRBJ1-2,-,CASSEGTGLPTTNYGYTF,TGTGCCAGCAGCGAGGGGACAGGGCTCCCCACTACTAACTATGGCTACACCTTC
TRBV25-1,-,TRBJ1-4,-,CASSEWVGAGEKLFF,TGTGCCAGCAGTGAGTGGGTCGGGGCGGGGGAAAAACTGTTTTTT
TRBV4-1,TRBD1,TRBJ1-5,-,CASSPTGQGIKPQHF,TGCGCCAGCAGCCCCACGGGACAGGGCATCAAGCCCCAGCATTTT
TRBV5-8,TRBD2,TRBJ2-7,-,CASSLYGLARPNEQYF,TGTGCCAGCAGCTTGTACGGACTAGCGAGACCCAACGAGCAGTACTTC
TRBV18,-,TRBJ2-6,-,CASSPNPGPGANVLTF,TGTGCCAGCTCACCAAACCCTGGGCCTGGGGCCAACGTCCTGACTTTC
TRBV21-1,-,TRBJ2-5,-,CASSTRGSGNETQYF,TGTGCCAGCAGCACAAGAGGTAGCGGGAACGAGACCCAGTACTTC
TRBV28,TRBD1,TRBJ2-7,-,CASRIRQGPSHEQYF,TGTGCCAGCAGGATCCGACAGGGGCCTTCCCACGAGCAGTACTTC
TRBV19,TRBD2,TRBJ2-1,-,CASSASGRYNEQFF,TGTGCCAGTAGTGCTAGCGGGAGATACAATGAGCAGTTCTTC
TRBV15,-,TRBJ1-5,-,CATSREDSRNQPQHF,TGTGCCACCAGCAGAGAGGACAGTCGCAATCAGCCCCAGCATTTT